The rows below give T cell receptor beta chains drawn from one sample of a study of T cell changes during pregnancy in multiple sclerosis. The method was immunoSEQ multiplex PCR; TCRdb's version includes in-frame clones alone and lacks a portion of them. The sample gives 45,000 to 55,000 clones, 92% of which show up once; more than 0.15% is in the top ten. The material was CD4+ T cells from peripheral blood mononuclear cells, obtained after pregnancy. These receptors came from a female donor in good health, enrolled as a control in a pregnancy study. The CDR3 runs from the conserved cysteine through the conserved F or W. D genes are given only for firm matches. Some rows have no size entry. The others give once, few or many, or a class for an expanded clone.

clone_size	v_call	j_call	d_call	cdr3_aa	cdr3_nt
few	TRBV7-2	TRBJ2-2	.	CASSFLVLGQPGELFF	TGTGCCAGCAGCTTCCTGGTGCTAGGACAGCCCGGGGAGCTGTTTTTT
.	TRBV28	TRBJ1-2	TRBD1	CASSPGQGAWGYTF	TGTGCCAGCAGTCCGGGACAGGGGGCGTGGGGCTACACCTTC
.	TRBV28	TRBJ1-6	.	CASRNYRERKSGLQPYNSPLHF	TGTGCCAGCAGGAACTACAGGGAACGGAAATCTGGGCTACAGCCCTATAATTCACCCCTCCACTTT
.	TRBV20-1	TRBJ1-2	.	CSAEGGYGYTF	TGCAGTGCGGAGGGTGGGTATGGCTACACCTTC
.	TRBV12-5	TRBJ1-5	TRBD1	CASGTTGGNQPQHF	TGTGCTAGTGGCACGACAGGGGGAAATCAGCCCCAGCATTTT
.	TRBV28	TRBJ1-2	.	CATTKGRGSSNYGYTF	TGTGCCACTACGAAGGGCAGGGGCTCGTCTAACTATGGCTACACCTTC
.	TRBV15	TRBJ2-1	TRBD2	CATSRIAGGLPRSYNEQFF	TGTGCCACCAGCAGGATAGCGGGGGGACTCCCCCGATCCTACAATGAGCAGTTCTTC
.	TRBV2	TRBJ2-7	.	CASSAGERYF	TGTGCCAGCAGTGCGGGGGAGCGGTACTTC
.	TRBV25-1	TRBJ1-1	.	CASRRSNTEAFF	TGTGCCAGCCGGAGGTCGAACACTGAAGCTTTCTTT
.	TRBV7-2	TRBJ2-3	.	CASSKKAGNGGDTQYF	TGTGCCAGCAGCAAGAAGGCAGGCAACGGGGGAGATACGCAGTATTTT
.	TRBV29-1	TRBJ1-1	.	CSVGRGTEVFF	.
.	TRBV7-9	TRBJ1-2	TRBD1	CASSTGDRIIYGYTF	TGTGCCAGCAGCACCGGGGACAGGATAATCTATGGCTACACCTTC
few	TRBV6-1	TRBJ1-1	.	CASLRELAFF	TGTGCCAGCCTCAGGGAACTAGCTTTCTTT
.	TRBV6-1	TRBJ1-1	TRBD1	CASSSGQDHTEAFF	TGTGCCAGCAGTTCAGGACAGGACCACACTGAAGCTTTCTTT
.	TRBV29-1	TRBJ1-3	.	CSVEDGGNTIYF	TGCAGCGTTGAAGACGGGGGGAACACCATATATTTT
.	TRBV12-5	TRBJ1-1	.	CASGFNRNTEAFF	TGTGCTAGTGGTTTTAACAGGAACACTGAAGCTTTCTTT
.	TRBV27	TRBJ1-4	TRBD1	CASSRTGRNEKLFF	TGTGCCAGCAGTCGGACAGGCCGTAATGAAAAACTGTTTTTT
.	TRBV7-6	TRBJ1-1	.	CASSPRAVSSNTEAFF	TGTGCCAGCAGCCCCAGGGCAGTCTCATCTAACACTGAAGCTTTCTTT
.	TRBV18	TRBJ1-2	.	CASSPQGRDGYTF	TGTGCCAGCTCACCGCAGGGGCGGGATGGCTACACCTTC
.	TRBV7-2	TRBJ2-3	.	CASSLGQASTDTQYF	TGTGCCAGCAGCTTAGGGCAGGCTAGCACAGATACGCAGTATTTT
.	TRBV5-8	TRBJ1-1	.	CASSKPPGVMNTEAFF	TGTGCCAGCAGCAAACCCCCAGGGGTAATGAACACTGAAGCTTTCTTT
few	TRBV7-9	TRBJ1-5	.	CASSGPGGGSRPQHF	TGTGCCAGCAGCGGCCCCGGGGGAGGGTCCCGGCCCCAGCATTTT
once	TRBV6-1	TRBJ1-2	.	CASSRPDRLFYGYTF	TGTGCCAGCAGCCGCCCCGACAGGCTCTTCTATGGCTACACCTTC
.	TRBV5-1	TRBJ2-2	TRBD2	CASSLTSGGTGELFF	TGCGCCAGCAGCTTGACTAGCGGGGGAACCGGGGAGCTGTTTTTT
.	TRBV6-5	TRBJ1-2	.	CASSYSKKAGGYTF	TGTGCCAGCAGTTACTCCAAGAAGGCGGGTGGCTACACCTTC
.	TRBV6-5	TRBJ1-6	.	CASRADSSYNSPLHF	TGTGCCAGCAGGGCGGATAGCTCCTATAATTCACCCCTCCACTTT
.	TRBV30	TRBJ2-7	TRBD2	CAWSRGGGSYEQYF	TGTGCCTGGAGCCGGGGGGGCGGGAGCTACGAGCAGTACTTC
.	TRBV30	TRBJ1-2	.	CACQRGFNYGYTF	TGTGCCTGCCAGAGGGGGTTCAACTATGGCTACACCTTC
.	TRBV11-2	TRBJ1-3	.	CASSLAGSGNTIYF	TGTGCCAGCAGCTTAGCGGGATCTGGAAACACCATATATTTT
.	TRBV7-9	TRBJ2-3	TRBD1	CASSLGQGAMDTQYF	TGTGCCAGCAGCTTAGGACAGGGGGCAATGGATACGCAGTATTTT
.	TRBV29-1	TRBJ2-3	TRBD1	CSVEDRGQGTDTQYF	TGCAGCGTTGAAGATAGAGGACAGGGCACAGATACGCAGTATTTT
.	TRBV28	TRBJ2-7	.	CASSLITGLTYEQYF	TGTGCCAGCAGCCTTATTACAGGGCTCACCTACGAGCAGTACTTC
.	TRBV6-5	TRBJ1-5	.	CASSLRSSNQPQHF	TGTGCCAGCAGTCTGAGGTCTAGCAATCAGCCCCAGCATTTT
.	TRBV7-6	TRBJ2-3	.	CASSYPQGTATDTQYF	TGTGCCAGCAGCTACCCCCAGGGAACCGCCACAGATACGCAGTATTTT
once	TRBV19	TRBJ1-5	.	CASSIYRGNQPQHF	TGTGCCAGTAGTATTTATCGGGGGAATCAGCCCCAGCATTTT
.	TRBV6-6	TRBJ1-1	.	CASSSAVGAFF	TGTGCCAGCAGTTCGGCGGTGGGAGCTTTCTTT
.	TRBV2	TRBJ2-7	TRBD1	CASSGQGRGEQYF	TGTGCCAGCAGTGGACAGGGCAGGGGCGAGCAGTACTTC
.	TRBV19	TRBJ2-1	TRBD2	CASTSGGYNEQFF	TGTGCCAGCACTAGCGGGGGTTACAATGAGCAGTTCTTC
.	TRBV12-5	TRBJ1-1	.	CASGLVQKEGKNTEAFF	TGTGCTAGTGGTTTGGTACAAAAAGAGGGCAAGAACACTGAAGCTTTCTTT
.	TRBV7-9	TRBJ2-1	TRBD2	CASTRGGKEDNEQFF	TGTGCCAGCACTCGGGGGGGAAAAGAGGACAATGAGCAGTTCTTC
.	TRBV20-1	TRBJ1-2	.	CSAARDGYTF	TGCAGTGCCGCCAGGGATGGCTACACCTTC
.	TRBV30	TRBJ1-2	.	CAWSANPSGFNYGYTF	TGTGCCTGGAGTGCTAACCCGTCAGGGTTTAACTATGGCTACACCTTC
.	TRBV18	TRBJ1-6	TRBD1	CASSRDREDSPLHF	TGTGCCAGCTCCAGGGACAGAGAGGATTCACCCCTCCACTTT
.	TRBV4-3	TRBJ1-2	TRBD1	CASSQRWDSEYSYTF	TGCGCCAGCAGCCAAAGATGGGACAGCGAATATAGCTACACCTTC
.	TRBV10-2	TRBJ1-5	.	CASSESAHSNQPQHF	TGCGCCAGCAGTGAGTCGGCCCATAGCAATCAGCCCCAGCATTTT
once	TRBV10-3	TRBJ2-7	TRBD1	CAISVSDRKRTYEQYF	TGTGCCATCAGCGTTTCGGACAGGAAAAGGACCTACGAGCAGTACTTC
.	TRBV7-3	TRBJ2-2	TRBD2	CASSQSGGASTGELFF	TGTGCCAGCAGCCAAAGCGGGGGGGCTTCAACCGGGGAGCTGTTTTTT
.	TRBV10-3	TRBJ2-4	.	CAISTSGEFWNIQYF	TGTGCCATCAGTACCTCAGGGGAATTTTGGAACATTCAGTACTTC
.	TRBV7-9	TRBJ2-2	TRBD1	CASSLAHIRDRGAGELFF	TGTGCCAGCAGCTTAGCCCACATCCGGGACAGGGGGGCCGGGGAGCTGTTTTTT
.	TRBV5-4	TRBJ2-5	.	CASSSPQGGGKTQYF	TGTGCCAGCAGCTCACCCCAGGGGGGAGGAAAGACCCAGTACTTC